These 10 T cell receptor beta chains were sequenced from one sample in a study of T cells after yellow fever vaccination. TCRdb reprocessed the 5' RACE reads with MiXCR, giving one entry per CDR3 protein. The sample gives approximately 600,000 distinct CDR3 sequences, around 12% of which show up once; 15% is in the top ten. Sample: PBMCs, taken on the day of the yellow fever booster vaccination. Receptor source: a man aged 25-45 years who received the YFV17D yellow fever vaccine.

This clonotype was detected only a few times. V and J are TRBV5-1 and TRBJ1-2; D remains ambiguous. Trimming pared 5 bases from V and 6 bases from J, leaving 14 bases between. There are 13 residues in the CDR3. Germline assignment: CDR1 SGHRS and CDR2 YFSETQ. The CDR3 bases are TGCGCCAGCAGAAGGAGCGACATAGATGGCTACACCTTC. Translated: CASRRSDIDGYTF.

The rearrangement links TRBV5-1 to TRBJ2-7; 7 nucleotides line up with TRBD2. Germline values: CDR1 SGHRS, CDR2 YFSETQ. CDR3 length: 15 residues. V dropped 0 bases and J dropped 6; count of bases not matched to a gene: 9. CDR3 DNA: TGCGCCAGCAGCTTGGGAACCGGGACTATGGGCGAGCAGTACTTC. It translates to CASSLGTGTMGEQYF.

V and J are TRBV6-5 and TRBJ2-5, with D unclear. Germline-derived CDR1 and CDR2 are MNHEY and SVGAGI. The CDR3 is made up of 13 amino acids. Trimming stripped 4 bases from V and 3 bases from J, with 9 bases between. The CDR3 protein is CASSSLVEETQYF. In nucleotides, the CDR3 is TGTGCCAGCAGTTCCCTGGTGGAAGAGACCCAGTACTTC.

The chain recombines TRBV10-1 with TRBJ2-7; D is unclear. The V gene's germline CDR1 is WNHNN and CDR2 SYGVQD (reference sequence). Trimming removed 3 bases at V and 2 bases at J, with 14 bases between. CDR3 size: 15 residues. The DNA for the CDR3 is TGCGCCAGCAGTGACGGCAACCGTGTACCCTACGAGCAGTACTTC. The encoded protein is CASSDGNRVPYEQYF.

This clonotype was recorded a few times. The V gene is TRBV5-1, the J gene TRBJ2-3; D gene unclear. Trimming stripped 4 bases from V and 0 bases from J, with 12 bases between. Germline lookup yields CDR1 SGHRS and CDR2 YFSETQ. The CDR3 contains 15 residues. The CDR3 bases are TGCGCCAGCAGCATCGGCCACCCTAGCACAGATACGCAGTATTTT. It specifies CASSIGHPSTDTQYF.

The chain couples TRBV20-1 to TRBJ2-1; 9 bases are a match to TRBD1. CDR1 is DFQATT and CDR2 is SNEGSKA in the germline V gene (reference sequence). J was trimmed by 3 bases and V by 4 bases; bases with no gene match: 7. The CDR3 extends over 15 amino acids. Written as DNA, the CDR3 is TGCAGTGCTACCTCCGGGACAGGGATCTACAATGAGCAGTTCTTC. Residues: CSATSGTGIYNEQFF.

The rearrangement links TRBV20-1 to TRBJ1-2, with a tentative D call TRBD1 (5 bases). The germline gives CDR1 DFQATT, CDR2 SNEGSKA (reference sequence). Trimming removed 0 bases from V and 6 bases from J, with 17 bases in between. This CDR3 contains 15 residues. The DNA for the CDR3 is TGCAGTGCTAGAGATGGGGAGACAGCGGTTGATGGCTACACCTTC. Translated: CSARDGETAVDGYTF.

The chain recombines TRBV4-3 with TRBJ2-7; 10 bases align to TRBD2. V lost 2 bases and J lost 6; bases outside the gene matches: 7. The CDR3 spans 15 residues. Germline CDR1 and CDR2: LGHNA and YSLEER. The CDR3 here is CASSQKLAGSGEQYF. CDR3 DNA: TGCGCCAGCAGCCAAAAACTAGCGGGATCGGGCGAGCAGTACTTC.

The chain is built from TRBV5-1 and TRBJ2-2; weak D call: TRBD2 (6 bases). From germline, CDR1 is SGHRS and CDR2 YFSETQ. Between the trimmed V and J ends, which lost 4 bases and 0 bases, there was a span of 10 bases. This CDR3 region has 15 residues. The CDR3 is CASSRLVSNTGELFF. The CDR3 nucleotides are TGCGCCAGCAGCCGACTAGTTTCGAACACCGGGGAGCTGTTTTTT.

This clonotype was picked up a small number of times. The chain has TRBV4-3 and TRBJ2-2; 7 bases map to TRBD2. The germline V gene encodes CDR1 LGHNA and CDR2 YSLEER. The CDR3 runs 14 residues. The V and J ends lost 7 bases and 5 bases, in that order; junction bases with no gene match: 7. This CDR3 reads CASNPSAGTGELFF. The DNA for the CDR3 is TGCGCCAGCAACCCGTCAGCGGGAACCGGGGAGCTGTTTTTT.